This entry lists 29 T cell receptor beta chains sequenced from one sample in a study of T cell responses to AZD1222 COVID-19 vaccine. Sequenced by immunoSEQ multiplex PCR; TCRdb stores in-frame clones only, minus some. The table has 53,000 or so clones, 80% to 90% seen once. This specimen was peripheral blood, taken 28 days after the second AZD1222 dose. The receptors shown here come from an adult who received the AZD1222 COVID-19 vaccine.

CDR3 bases: TGTGCCAGCAGTCGTCTGACAGGCGCTAACTATGGCTACACCTTC. Translating gives CASSRLTGANYGYTF. This chain uses TRBV28 with TRBJ1-2, with a weak D call TRBD1 (6 bases). The CDR3 covers 15 residues. V was pared by 5 bases and J by 0 bases, with 13 bases between. Germline lookup yields CDR1 MDHEN and CDR2 SYDVKM.

The chain links TRBV5-1 to TRBJ1-1, with D maybe TRBD1 (6 bases). Trimming took off 4 bases at V and 4 bases at J, with 11 bases between the two ends. The germline CDR1 and CDR2 sequences are SGHRS and YFSETQ. There are 13 residues in the CDR3. CDR3 in DNA: TGCGCCAGCAGCCCGGCAGGGGCCACTGAAGCTTTCTTT. This translates into CASSPAGATEAFF.

The chain has TRBV5-6 and TRBJ2-5, with 7 bases lining up with TRBD1. Germline-derived CDR1 and CDR2 are SGHDT and YYEEEE. This CDR3 region has 14 residues. The V segment lost 4 bases and the J segment 3 bases; nucleotides outside the gene matches: 6. Written as DNA, the CDR3 is TGTGCCAGCAGCGCGTACAGGGGAGAAGAGACCCAGTACTTC. Its translation is CASSAYRGEETQYF.

This clone was counted only a few times. The chain uses TRBV3-1 (or the pseudogene TRBV3-2) and TRBJ2-7; TRBD1 is a possible D gene (6 bases). Germline-derived CDR1 and CDR2 are LGHDT and YNNKEL (reference sequence). V lost 3 bases, J lost 6 bases, and 21 bases lay in between. The CDR3 consists of 16 residues. The CDR3 protein is CASSQGEWSGVLEQYF. CDR3 nucleotide sequence: TGTGCCAGCAGCCAGGGAGAGTGGTCAGGGGTCCTCGAGCAGTACTTC.

This chain links TRBV5-4 with TRBJ2-6; 14 positions agree with TRBD2. CDR1 SGHNT and CDR2 YYREEE come from the germline V gene (reference sequence). The J segment lost 2 bases and the V segment lost 4 bases, leaving 8 bases of the junction unmatched. This CDR3 has 19 residues. The CDR3 spells CASSPRTSGRTAGANVLTF. The CDR3 DNA is TGTGCCAGCAGCCCAAGGACTAGCGGGAGGACCGCTGGGGCCAACGTCCTGACTTTC.

The V call is TRBV13, the J call TRBJ2-7, with TRBD1 identical over 7 bases. CDR3 length: 14 residues. The V gene end was trimmed by 6 bases and the J gene end by 3 bases; junction bases not matched to a gene: 8. Germline V CDR1 and CDR2: PRHDT, FYEKMQ (reference sequence). Written as DNA, the CDR3 is TGTGCCAGCAGTCCCGACGGACAGGTCTACGAGCAGTACTTC. It is translated as CASSPDGQVYEQYF.

The chain carries TRBV3-1 (or the pseudogene TRBV3-2) and TRBJ2-7; 10 bases are shared with TRBD2. The V gene end was trimmed by 0 bases and the J gene end by 2 bases; junction bases not matched to a gene: 7. CDR3 length: 17 residues. CDR1 and CDR2 (germline): LGHDT, YNNKEL (reference sequence). CDR3 protein: CASSQEAGTSAPYEQYF. CDR3 sequence (DNA): TGTGCCAGCAGCCAAGAAGCGGGGACTAGCGCTCCCTACGAGCAGTACTTC.

The rearrangement joins TRBV20-1 to TRBJ2-7; no firm D call. Trimming pared 7 bases from V and 5 bases from J, leaving 12 bases between. Germline values: CDR1 DFQATT, CDR2 SNEGSKA (reference sequence). CDR3 length equals 11 residues. The DNA of the CDR3 is TGCAGTGTCCCGGGTAGGGACGAGCAGTACTTC. Protein product: CSVPGRDEQYF.

The chain couples TRBV7-2 to TRBJ2-5; 8 nucleotides match TRBD1. In germline, CDR1 is SGHTA, CDR2 FQGNSA. Unmatched junction bases numbered 5, after V lost 3 bases and J lost 5 bases. The CDR3 length is 14 residues. The CDR3 here is CASSFRDRTETQYF. Here the CDR3 DNA reads TGTGCCAGCAGCTTCCGGGACAGGACGGAGACCCAGTACTTC.

The V call is TRBV5-1, the J call TRBJ2-5; D unclear. V was cut by 1 base and J by 1 base, with 5 bases left in between. The CDR3 is 13 amino acids. CDR1 is SGHRS and CDR2 is YFSETQ in the germline V gene. The CDR3 nucleotides are TGCGCCAGCAGCTTGTGGAGCCAAGAGACCCAGTACTTC. It codes for CASSLWSQETQYF. Full variable domain (missing parts from reference TRBV5-1 and TRBJ2-5): KAGVTQTPRYLIKTRGQQVTLSCSPISGHRSVSWYQQTPGQGLQFLFEYFSETQRNKGNFPGRFSGRQFSNSRSEMNVSTLELGDSALYLCASSLWSQETQYFGPGTRLLVL.

V usage is TRBV19 and J usage is TRBJ1-2; maybe TRBD1 (6 bases). CDR1 and CDR2 (germline): LNHDA, SQIVND (reference sequence). This CDR3 region has 13 residues. Trimming took off 6 bases at V and 4 bases at J, with 12 bases between the two ends. CDR3 DNA: TGTGCCAGTAGCCGACAGGAAGCCTATGGCTACACCTTC. Translation gives CASSRQEAYGYTF.

This clone was observed a handful of times. The V and J genes are TRBV19 and TRBJ2-7, with D unclear. Germline loops: CDR1 LNHDA, CDR2 SQIVND (reference sequence). This CDR3 has 15 amino acids. V gave up 1 base and J gave up 4 bases, with 14 bases separating them. The CDR3: CASSIGLPAGYEQYF. The CDR3 DNA reads TGTGCCAGTAGTATAGGACTTCCGGCTGGTTACGAGCAGTACTTC.

CDR3 region: CASSLKASGRSSYNEQFF. The CDR3 coding sequence is TGTGCCAGCAGCTTAAAGGCTAGCGGGAGGAGCTCCTACAATGAGCAGTTCTTC. This chain connects TRBV7-2 to TRBJ2-1, with TRBD2 identical over 11 bases. CDR3 length: 18 amino acids. Unmatched junction bases numbered 6, after V lost 2 bases and J lost 0 bases. CDR1 is SGHTA and CDR2 is FQGNSA in the germline V gene. The variable domain in full, completed from reference TRBV7-2 and TRBJ2-1, reads GAGVSQSPSNKVTEKGKDVELRCDPISGHTALYWYRQSLGQGLEFLIYFQGNSAPDKSGLPSDRFSAERTGGSVSTLTIQRTQQEDSAVYLCASSLKASGRSSYNEQFFGPGTRLTVL.

The rearrangement joins TRBV6-5 to TRBJ1-5, with D hard to call. Between the trimmed V and J ends, which lost 1 base and 9 bases, there was a span of 19 bases. Germline V CDR1 and CDR2: MNHEY, SVGAGI. The CDR3 is made up of 16 amino acids. The CDR3 bases are TGTGCCAGCAGTTACTTAGGGTTTTCCGAGGCTGCGCCCCAGCATTTT. Translating it yields CASSYLGFSEAAPQHF.

The CDR3 is CASSLVGLAGVANTGELFF. CDR3 DNA sequence: TGTGCCAGCAGCTTAGTGGGACTAGCGGGAGTCGCGAACACCGGGGAGCTGTTTTTT. The V call is TRBV7-9, the J call TRBJ2-2, with 14 bases matching TRBD2. The CDR3 is 19 residues long. Germline CDR1 is SEHNR and CDR2 is FQNEAQ (reference sequence). With 1 base clipped from V and 0 bases from J, the junction kept 4 bases outside the gene matches.

The chain is built from TRBV27 and TRBJ2-7, with TRBD2 matching over 13 bases. The V gene end was trimmed by 2 bases and the J gene end by 5 bases; junction bases not matched to a gene: 6. The CDR3 runs 16 residues. From germline, CDR1 is MNHEY and CDR2 SMNVEV (reference sequence). DNA for the CDR3: TGTGCCAGCAGTTTACAAGGGACTAGCGGGATCAACGAGCAGTACTTC. This sequence encodes CASSLQGTSGINEQYF.

This chain joins TRBV6-1 and TRBJ1-2; D may be TRBD1 (5 bases). CDR3 length equals 14 residues. CDR1 and CDR2 from the germline V gene are MNHNS and SASEGT. The V gene lost 0 bases and the J gene lost 9 bases, with 14 bases spanning the gap. This chain's CDR3 is CASSEARGTRSYTF. The CDR3 DNA is TGTGCCAGCAGTGAAGCGCGCGGGACGAGGAGCTACACCTTC.

This clone has just a few counts. The V and J genes are TRBV30 and TRBJ1-1; D unclear. Germline V gene data show CDR1 as GTSNPN and CDR2 as SVGIG (reference sequence). The CDR3 covers 13 residues. Trimming stripped 0 bases from V and 3 bases from J, with 8 bases between. CDR3 sequence (DNA): TGTGCCTGGAGTGTACTCGGGTACACTGAAGCTTTCTTT. Its translation: CAWSVLGYTEAFF.

This clone was seen just once. The V and J genes are TRBV7-2 and TRBJ2-7; 7 positions match TRBD2. Trimming took 3 bases from V and 2 from J; bases not matched to a gene: 10. Germline CDR1 is SGHTA and CDR2 is FQGNSA. The CDR3 totals 16 residues. Written as DNA, the CDR3 is TGTGCCAGCAGCTTTAGTGGCGGGAGTAATCCCTACGAGCAGTACTTC. Its protein is CASSFSGGSNPYEQYF.

This clone appeared a single time. The CDR3 coding sequence is TGTGCCACCAGCATCGACTATTACTACGAGCAGTACTTC. It yields the protein CATSIDYYYEQYF. The genes are TRBV15 and TRBJ2-7; the D gene is possibly TRBD2 (5 bases). The CDR3 covers 13 residues. Germline loops: CDR1 LNHNV, CDR2 YYDKDF (reference sequence). Trimming stripped 4 bases from V and 3 bases from J, with 10 bases between.

The rearrangement joins TRBV7-2 to TRBJ2-7; perhaps TRBD1 as D (5 bases). The germline V gene encodes CDR1 SGHTA and CDR2 FQGNSA. The CDR3 totals 13 residues. V gave up 5 bases and J gave up 3 bases, with 11 bases separating them. CDR3 sequence reads: CASSPDNYYEQYF. In DNA, the CDR3 is TGTGCCAGCAGCCCGGACAATTACTACGAGCAGTACTTC.

V is TRBV7-9 and J is TRBJ2-1, with TRBD2 identical over 10 bases. CDR3 length: 15 residues. Germline V gene data show CDR1 as SEHNR and CDR2 as FQNEAQ (reference sequence). J gave up 5 bases and V 4 bases, and 5 bases lay outside the gene matches. The CDR3 nucleotides read TGTGCCAGCAGCTCCAGCGGGAGGGAACACAATGAGCAGTTCTTC. This encodes CASSSSGREHNEQFF.

This clone came up once. The V and J genes are TRBV5-1 and TRBJ1-5, with D perhaps TRBD1 (5 bases). The V end was cut by 0 bases, the J end by 9 bases, with 10 bases between. Germline assignment: CDR1 SGHRS and CDR2 YFSETQ. The CDR3 loop spans 13 amino acids. This CDR3 reads CASSLESGLPQHF. The CDR3 DNA reads TGCGCCAGCAGCTTGGAGTCGGGGCTGCCCCAGCATTTT.

The chain joins TRBV18 to TRBJ1-2; unclear D gene. Trimming cost V 0 bases and J 4 bases, with 12 bases left between them. CDR3 length equals 15 residues. Germline CDR1 is KGHSH and CDR2 is LQKENI. The CDR3 is CASSPPARNFYGYTF. In nucleotides, the CDR3 is TGTGCCAGCTCACCACCGGCCCGTAACTTCTATGGCTACACCTTC.

V gene TRBV5-4 combines with J gene TRBJ2-5; TRBD1 or TRBD2 may be the D gene (5 bases each). The CDR3 loop spans 13 amino acids. Germline V gene lookup returns CDR1 SGHNT and CDR2 YYREEE (reference sequence). Trimming took 0 bases from V and 5 from J, leaving 8 bases between them. CDR3 DNA: TGTGCCAGCAGCTTGGGGGGACCGGAGACCCAGTACTTC. This sequence encodes CASSLGGPETQYF. The full variable domain, in which reference TRBV5-4 and TRBJ2-5 provide the parts outside the CDR3, is ETGVTQSPTHLIKTRGQQVTLRCSSQSGHNTVSWYQQALGQGPQFIFQYYREEENGRGNFPPRFSGLQFPNYSSELNVNALELDDSALYLCASSLGGPETQYFGPGTRLLVL.

J is TRBJ1-1 and V is TRBV5-1; D is undetermined. Germline V CDR1 and CDR2: SGHRS, YFSETQ. Between the trimmed V and J ends, which lost 1 base and 10 bases, there was a span of 11 bases. CDR3 length: 12 amino acids. Here the CDR3 DNA reads TGCGCCAGCAGCTTGTCGGGTTTGGTAGCTTTCTTT. Protein product: CASSLSGLVAFF. The variable domain in full, with the rest retrieved from reference TRBV5-1 and TRBJ1-1, is KAGVTQTPRYLIKTRGQQVTLSCSPISGHRSVSWYQQTPGQGLQFLFEYFSETQRNKGNFPGRFSGRQFSNSRSEMNVSTLELGDSALYLCASSLSGLVAFFGQGTRLTVV.

CDR3 coding DNA: TGTGCCAGCAGTTTTAGCAGGGCGTCCTACGAGCAGTACTTC. This sequence encodes CASSFSRASYEQYF. The V call is TRBV27, the J call TRBJ2-7, with a possible D match to TRBD1 (5 bases). The V end was cut by 3 bases, the J end by 1 base, with 10 bases between. The CDR3 spans 14 residues. Germline CDR1 reads MNHEY; CDR2 reads SMNVEV (reference sequence).

The J gene is TRBJ1-1, the V gene TRBV29-1, with no clear D. Trimming removed 4 bases from V and 5 bases from J, with 8 bases in between. CDR3 size: 11 residues. Germline lookup yields CDR1 SQVTM and CDR2 ANQGSEA. CDR3: CSVVLWTEAFF. Written as DNA, the CDR3 is TGCAGCGTTGTGCTGTGGACTGAAGCTTTCTTT.

The chain recombines TRBV14 with TRBJ2-5; 10 bases agree with TRBD2. The CDR3 totals 15 residues. Looked up from germline, CDR1 is SGHDN and CDR2 is FVKESK. J was trimmed by 10 bases and V by 1 base; bases with no gene match: 9. CDR3 residues: CASSQGTSGIRDQYF. CDR3 DNA sequence: TGTGCCAGCAGCCAAGGGACTAGCGGCATTAGGGACCAGTACTTC. The whole variable domain, remainder taken from reference TRBV14 and TRBJ2-5, is EAGVTQFPSHSVIEKGQTVTLRCDPISGHDNLYWYRRVMGKEIKFLLHFVKESKQDESGMPNNRFLAERTGGTYSTLKVQPAELEDSGVYFCASSQGTSGIRDQYFGPGTRLLVL.